These 3 T cell receptor beta chains were sequenced from one sample in a study of blood T cell repertoires in COVID-19. Only in-frame clones appear in the TCRdb table, and some are missing; sequencing was by immunoSEQ multiplex PCR. The sample lists 150,000 to 200,000 clones, 80% to 90% occurring once. The material sequenced was peripheral blood. The receptors were gathered from a woman aged 60-70 years who had recovered from COVID-19.

The chain combines TRBV6-1 with TRBJ1-5; D not certain. CDR3 size: 16 residues. Trimming removed 2 bases at V and 5 bases at J, with 16 bases between. From germline, CDR1 is MNHNS and CDR2 SASEGT. The CDR3 sequence: CASSEFGSRSDQPQHF. The CDR3 DNA reads TGTGCCAGCAGTGAATTCGGTTCGAGGTCCGATCAGCCCCAGCATTTT.

The V and J genes are TRBV27 and TRBJ1-6, with D unresolved. In germline, CDR1 is MNHEY, CDR2 SMNVEV (reference sequence). Trimming left V 4 bases short and J 8 bases short, with 6 bases between. The CDR3 has 12 amino acids. The CDR3, as DNA: TGTGCCAGCAGTTCGCGGGATTCACCCCTCCACTTT. This codes for CASSSRDSPLHF.

The V and J genes are TRBV6-1 and TRBJ1-2, with TRBD1 matching over 7 bases. Germline CDR1 and CDR2: MNHNS and SASEGT. The CDR3 totals 14 residues. The ends lost 3 bases at V and 8 bases at J; junction bases unmatched: 9. The CDR3 spells CASSEAIQGKGYTF. DNA of the CDR3: TGTGCCAGCAGTGAGGCCATACAGGGGAAAGGCTACACCTTC.